Presented here are 15 T cell receptor beta chains from one specimen sequenced in a study of cytomegalovirus exposure and HLA in healthy donors. PCR was performed using 60 Vbeta and 13 Jbeta primers. The data were produced by immunoSEQ multiplex PCR, yet TCRdb's version contains in-frame clones alone and is incomplete. This table has 150,000 or so clones, over 75% appearing once. Sequenced: PBMCs. These receptor sequences come from a middle-aged man in good health and CMV-seropositive.

In DNA, the CDR3 is TGTGCCAGCAGTAACCTTGCGGGGTACAATGAGCAGTTCTTC. Protein: CASSNLAGYNEQFF. The V call is TRBV27, the J call TRBJ2-1, with D possibly matching TRBD2 (6 bases). V was trimmed by 5 bases and J by 4 bases, leaving 12 bases between them. Germline V lookup: CDR1 MNHEY, CDR2 SMNVEV (reference sequence). The CDR3 has 14 residues.

V gene TRBV5-4 combines with J gene TRBJ2-1, with 12 bases that match TRBD1. Germline CDR1 and CDR2: SGHNT and YYREEE (reference sequence). The CDR3 consists of 15 residues. V shed 5 bases, J shed 9 bases, and the junction held 9 bases outside the gene matches. Written as DNA, the CDR3 is TGTGCCAGCAGTCACCGGGACAGGGGGCTTAGTGAGCAGTTCTTC. Translated: CASSHRDRGLSEQFF.

V gene TRBV5-6 combines with J gene TRBJ1-5, with 8 bases fitting TRBD1. Germline CDR1 SGHDT, CDR2 YYEEEE. V was clipped by 2 bases and J by 6 bases; unmatched bases: 7. The CDR3 extends over 15 amino acids. CDR3 bases: TGTGCCAGCAGCTTTGGGACAGGCCTTAGTCAGCCCCAGCATTTT. Protein sequence: CASSFGTGLSQPQHF.

The V gene is TRBV7-9, the J gene TRBJ2-1, with 7 bases that match TRBD1. This CDR3 is built from 15 residues. Germline CDR1 is SEHNR and CDR2 is FQNEAQ (reference sequence). V shed 5 bases and J 5 bases; nucleotides not matched to a gene: 9. CDR3 protein: CASSEDRVVNNEQFF. CDR3 sequence (DNA): TGTGCCAGCAGCGAAGACAGGGTAGTCAACAATGAGCAGTTCTTC.

This chain connects TRBV6-5 to TRBJ2-2; TRBD1 matches 8 bases. The CDR3 extends over 16 amino acids. V lost 4 bases and J lost 3; bases outside the gene matches: 7. CDR1 MNHEY and CDR2 SVGAGI come from the germline V gene. Written as DNA, the CDR3 is TGTGCCAGCAGTTCCAGGACAGGGACCTACACCGGGGAGCTGTTTTTT. This encodes CASSSRTGTYTGELFF.

The chain uses TRBV5-1 and TRBJ2-1; 8 bases align to TRBD1. CDR1 and CDR2 (germline): SGHRS, YFSETQ. The J segment lost 6 bases and the V segment lost 3 bases, leaving 5 bases of the junction unmatched. This CDR3 comprises 14 residues. The CDR3 DNA reads as TGCGCCAGCAGCTCGAGGACAGGGCCCAATGAGCAGTTCTTC. Protein sequence: CASSSRTGPNEQFF.

The chain links TRBV27 to TRBJ2-5, with D possibly TRBD2 on 5 matching bases. V shed 7 bases and J shed 5 bases, with 14 bases lying between them. The germline V gene has CDR1 MNHEY and CDR2 SMNVEV (reference sequence). The CDR3 totals 13 residues. DNA of the CDR3: TGTGCCAGCAAGCTACTAGGCTTGGAGACCCAGTACTTC. It specifies CASKLLGLETQYF.

The chain combines TRBV29-1 with TRBJ1-1; D remains unclear. Between the trimmed V and J ends, which lost 4 bases and 1 base, there was a span of 10 bases. From germline, CDR1 is SQVTM and CDR2 ANQGSEA. The CDR3 is 13 residues long. CDR3 in amino acids: CSVVLFSNTEAFF. The CDR3 DNA is TGCAGCGTTGTACTCTTTTCGAACACTGAAGCTTTCTTT.

This sequence joins TRBV11-2 and TRBJ2-3; 7 nucleotides agree with TRBD1. After removal of 4 bases from V and 1 base from J, the junction contained 11 bases not matched to a gene. The CDR3 is 17 residues long. Germline V gene data show CDR1 as SGHAT and CDR2 as FQNNGV. CDR3 nucleotide sequence: TGTGCCAGCAGCTCCGCCCGGGTCGGGACAGGCACAGATACGCAGTATTTT. Protein product: CASSSARVGTGTDTQYF.

The chain recombines TRBV5-6 with TRBJ2-7; a possible D gene is TRBD1 (6 bases). V lost 4 bases and J 3 bases, leaving 14 bases between the germline ends. CDR1 is SGHDT and CDR2 is YYEEEE in the germline V gene. This CDR3 spans 14 amino acids. The CDR3 loop is CASSPTGTLYEQYF. Here the CDR3 DNA reads TGTGCCAGCAGCCCCACAGGGACGCTCTACGAGCAGTACTTC. Combining the CDR3 with reference TRBV5-6 and TRBJ2-7 gives the whole variable domain DAGVTQSPTHLIKTRGQQVTLRCSPKSGHDTVSWYQQALGQGPQFIFQYYEEEERQRGNFPDRFSGHQFPNYSSELNVNALLLGDSALYLCASSPTGTLYEQYFGPGTRLTVT.

This clone has a single count. The chain carries TRBV6-1 and TRBJ1-5; tentatively, D is TRBD1 (6 bases). Germline V gene lookup returns CDR1 MNHNS and CDR2 SASEGT. V lost 2 bases, J lost 2 bases, and 10 bases lay in between. This CDR3 has 15 amino acids. The chain's CDR3 is CASSENPGGNQPQHF. The CDR3 DNA reads TGTGCCAGCAGTGAAAATCCAGGGGGCAATCAGCCCCAGCATTTT.

The gene calls are TRBV10-2 and TRBJ2-3, with 9 nucleotides matching TRBD2. The CDR3 covers 15 residues. V trimming: 4 bases; J trimming: 4 bases; junction bases outside the gene matches: 6. Germline-derived CDR1 and CDR2 are WSHSY and SAAADI. CDR3 residues: CASSVSSGDSDTQYF. CDR3 DNA: TGCGCCAGCAGTGTATCTAGCGGGGACTCAGATACGCAGTATTTT.

V and J are TRBV6-5 and TRBJ1-4, with 7 bases aligning to TRBD1. V lost 5 bases to trimming and J lost 3 bases; unmatched junction nucleotides: 6. The V gene's germline CDR1 is MNHEY and CDR2 SVGAGI. This CDR3 comprises 15 residues. The CDR3 nucleotides read TGTGCCAGCAGTCCCGACAGGGCGGCTAATGAAAAACTGTTTTTT. Encoded protein: CASSPDRAANEKLFF.

This chain uses TRBV5-5 with TRBJ1-1, with 10 bases fitting TRBD1. V lost 3 bases and J lost 0; bases outside the gene matches: 2. CDR1 SGHKS and CDR2 YYEKEE come from the germline V gene (reference sequence). The CDR3 runs 15 residues. The CDR3 region has the DNA TGTGCCAGCAGCTGGACAGGGGGTATGAACACTGAAGCTTTCTTT. This codes for CASSWTGGMNTEAFF. The full variable domain, in which reference TRBV5-5 and TRBJ1-1 provide the parts outside the CDR3, is DAGVTQSPTHLIKTRGQQVTLRCSPISGHKSVSWYQQVLGQGPQFIFQYYEKEERGRGNFPDRFSARQFPNYSSELNVNALLLGDSALYLCASSWTGGMNTEAFFGQGTRLTVV.

The chain has TRBV14 and TRBJ2-3; 13 bases match TRBD2. CDR3 length: 16 amino acids. Germline V gives CDR1 SGHDN, CDR2 FVKESK. V gave up 1 base and J gave up 3 bases; unmatched junction bases: 1. The CDR3 bases are TGTGCCAGCAGCCAAGGACTAGCGGGGGGAACAGATACGCAGTATTTT. It translates to CASSQGLAGGTDTQYF.